Below are 10 T cell receptor beta chains sequenced from a single sample in a study of identical twins. TCRdb processed the 5' RACE reads anew with MiXCR; each CDR3 protein has one entry. Among over 600,000 distinct CDR3 sequences listed, around 20% were seen once. Another study also made use of these data, one on T cells expressing NK-cell markers.

The sample comprised PBMCs. The source is a woman younger than 30 in good health.

This clonotype was counted between two and nine times. The V gene is TRBV7-8, the J gene TRBJ2-6; the D gene is possibly TRBD2 (6 bases). Germline V gene sequence: CDR1 SGHVS, CDR2 FQNEAQ. CDR3 length: 14 residues. The V end was cut by 11 bases, the J end by 0 bases, with 11 bases between. CDR3 residues: CAGGSFSGANVLTF. In DNA form, the CDR3 reads TGTGCCGGGGGGTCCTTCTCTGGGGCCAACGTCCTGACTTTC.

Many counts were recorded for this clonotype. The chain is built from TRBV9 and TRBJ2-1; D is ambiguous. This CDR3 spans 12 amino acids. Germline V gene sequence: CDR1 SGDLS, CDR2 YYNGEE. Trimming pared 0 bases from V and 6 bases from J, leaving 4 bases between. The CDR3 DNA follows: TGTGCCAGCAGCGTAGGAGTCAATGAGCAGTTCTTC. Protein sequence: CASSVGVNEQFF.

This clonotype was detected only a few times. V gene TRBV20-1 combines with J gene TRBJ2-1; TRBD2 aligns across 10 bases. Trimming cost V 4 bases and J 4 bases; bases outside gene matches: 1. The length of the CDR3 is 13 residues. Germline lookup yields CDR1 DFQATT and CDR2 SNEGSKA (reference sequence). CDR3 DNA: TGCAGTGCTATAGCGGGAGGTTACAATGAGCAGTTCTTC. Translating it yields CSAIAGGYNEQFF.

The CDR3 loop reads CSAPPDLSSYNEQFF. CDR3 nucleotides: TGCAGTGCCCCCCCTGACCTAAGCTCCTACAATGAGCAGTTCTTC. The V and J genes are TRBV20-1 and TRBJ2-1; D gene ambiguous. CDR1 is DFQATT, CDR2 SNEGSKA, per germline (reference sequence). This CDR3 is 15 amino acids long. V was clipped by 6 bases and J by 0 bases, with 15 bases between them.

By share, this clonotype ranks as medium-sized. Germline is not matched at one junction end, which may reflect a read error. J is TRBJ2-5 and V is TRBV5-1; D gene uncertain. CDR3 length: 11 residues. Germline loops: CDR1 SGHRS, CDR2 YFSETQ. The CDR3, as DNA: TGTGCCAGCAGTTTGCAAGAGACCCAGTACTTC. Protein product: CASSLQETQYF. Supplemented by reference TRBV5-1 and TRBJ2-5, the full variable domain reads KAGVTQTPRYLIKTRGQQVTLSCSPISGHRSVSWYQQTPGQGLQFLFEYFSETQRNKGNFPGRFSGRQFSNSRSEMNVSTLELGDSALYLCASSLQETQYFGPGTRLLVL.

This clonotype has more than one count but fewer than ten. The chain recombines TRBV3-1 with TRBJ2-1; 11 bases agree with TRBD2. The germline CDR1 and CDR2 sequences are LGHDT and YNNKEL (reference sequence). Unmatched junction bases numbered 17, after V lost 7 bases and J lost 9 bases. The CDR3 is 17 amino acids. CDR3 amino acids: CASTQQVAGGPGSEQFF. The CDR3 DNA follows: TGTGCCAGCACCCAGCAGGTAGCGGGGGGGCCTGGTAGTGAGCAGTTCTTC.

This clonotype was seen more than once but under ten times. In DNA, the CDR3 is TGCAGTGTTACGTTCCCGGGGGGCGGGTCAGATACGCAGTATTTT. It codes for CSVTFPGGGSDTQYF. The rearrangement links TRBV20-1 to TRBJ2-3; D might be TRBD2 (7 bases). V was shortened by 7 bases and J by 4 bases, with 21 bases between the two germline ends. This CDR3 has 15 residues. Germline CDR1 DFQATT, CDR2 SNEGSKA (reference sequence).

The J gene is TRBJ2-7, the V gene TRBV5-1; D tentatively fits TRBD1 or TRBD2 (5 bases each). V lost 3 bases, J lost 1 base, and 17 bases lay in between. Germline assignment: CDR1 SGHRS and CDR2 YFSETQ. The CDR3 extends over 16 amino acids. CDR3: CASSWARDGLSYEQYF. The CDR3 DNA reads TGCGCCAGCAGCTGGGCCCGGGACGGCCTATCCTACGAGCAGTACTTC.

This clonotype was observed at least ten times. This chain links TRBV5-6 with TRBJ2-3; no clear D. CDR3 length: 14 residues. CDR1 and CDR2 from the germline V gene are SGHDT and YYEEEE. V was pared by 0 bases and J by 0 bases, with 5 bases between. CDR3 amino acids: CASSLGHSTDTQYF. Written as DNA, the CDR3 is TGTGCCAGCAGCTTGGGACATAGCACAGATACGCAGTATTTT.

This chain links TRBV20-1 with TRBJ1-2, with a tentative D call TRBD1 (5 bases). The CDR3 loop spans 15 amino acids. V lost 5 bases, J lost 3 bases, and 19 bases lay in between. Germline V gene data show CDR1 as DFQATT and CDR2 as SNEGSKA (reference sequence). CDR3 nucleotide sequence: TGCAGTGCTGGGGCCTCCTCGAATGTTTACTATGGCTACACCTTC. It specifies CSAGASSNVYYGYTF.